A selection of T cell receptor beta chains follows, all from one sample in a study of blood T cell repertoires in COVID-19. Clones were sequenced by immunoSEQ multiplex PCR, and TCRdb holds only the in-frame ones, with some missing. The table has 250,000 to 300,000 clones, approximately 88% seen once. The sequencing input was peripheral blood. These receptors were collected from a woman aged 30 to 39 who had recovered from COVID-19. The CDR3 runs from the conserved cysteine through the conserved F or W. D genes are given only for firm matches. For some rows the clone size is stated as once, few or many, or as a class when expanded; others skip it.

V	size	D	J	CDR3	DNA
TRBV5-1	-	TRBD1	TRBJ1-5	CASSLQGAVNQPQHF	TGCGCCAGCAGCTTGCAGGGGGCCGTCAATCAGCCCCAGCATTTT
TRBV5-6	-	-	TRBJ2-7	CASSHSHREIGYEQYF	TGTGCCAGCAGCCACTCGCACAGGGAAATTGGGTACGAGCAGTACTTC
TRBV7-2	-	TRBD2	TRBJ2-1	CASSGGLAKEQFF	TGTGCCAGCAGCGGGGGACTAGCGAAGGAGCAGTTCTTC
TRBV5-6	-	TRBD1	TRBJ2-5	CASSTGQGTGETQYF	TGTGCCAGCAGCACCGGACAGGGAACGGGAGAGACCCAGTACTTC
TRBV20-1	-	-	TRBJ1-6	CTMAADSPLHF	TGCACCATGGCCGCGGATTCACCCCTCCACTTT
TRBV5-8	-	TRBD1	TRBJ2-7	CASSWGSQGNEQYF	TGTGCCAGCAGCTGGGGATCACAGGGGAACGAGCAGTACTTC
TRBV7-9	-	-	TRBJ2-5	CASSLGRGNIQETQYF	TGTGCCAGCAGCTTAGGCCGGGGTAACATCCAAGAGACCCAGTACTTC
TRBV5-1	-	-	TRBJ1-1	CASSTRGMNTEAFF	TGCGCCAGCAGCACGAGAGGTATGAACACTGAAGCTTTCTTT
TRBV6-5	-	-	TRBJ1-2	CASTYEWGGDGYTF	TGTGCCAGCACCTACGAATGGGGAGGGGATGGCTACACCTTC
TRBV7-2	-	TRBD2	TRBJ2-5	CASSRGGAARRETQYF	TGTGCCAGCAGCCGGGGGGGGGCGGCTCGTAGAGAGACCCAGTACTTC
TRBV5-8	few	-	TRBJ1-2	CASSLKTGIRYGYTF	TGTGCCAGCAGCTTGAAAACGGGGATACGGTATGGCTACACCTTC
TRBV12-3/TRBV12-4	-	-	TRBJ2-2	CASSLGHTGELFF	TGTGCCAGCAGTTTGGGGCACACCGGGGAGCTGTTTTTT
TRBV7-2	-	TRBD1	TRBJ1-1	CASSWWTGGVAFF	TGTGCCAGCAGCTGGTGGACAGGGGGCGTAGCTTTCTTT
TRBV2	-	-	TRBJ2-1	CASSEARLPEHNEQFF	TGTGCCAGCAGTGAAGCGCGGCTCCCCGAACACAATGAGCAGTTCTTC
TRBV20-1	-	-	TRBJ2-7	CSASLEGVATAQYF	TGCAGTGCTAGTCTGGAGGGTGTAGCAACTGCGCAGTACTTC
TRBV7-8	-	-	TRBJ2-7	CASSFNQGPYEQYF	TGTGCCAGCAGCTTTAATCAGGGGCCTTACGAGCAGTACTTC
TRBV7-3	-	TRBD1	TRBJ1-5	CASSLKGQGAQPQHF	TGTGCCAGCAGCTTAAAGGGACAGGGGGCTCAGCCCCAGCATTTT
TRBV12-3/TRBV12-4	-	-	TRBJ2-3	CASSLGEADTQYF	TGTGCCAGCAGCCTCGGAGAGGCCGATACGCAGTATTTT
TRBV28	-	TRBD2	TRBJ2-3	CASSSSGLAGLGGDTQYF	TGTGCCAGCAGTTCATCCGGACTAGCGGGTCTGGGGGGTGATACGCAGTATTTT
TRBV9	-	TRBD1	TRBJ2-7	CASTPYGQGASYEQYF	TGTGCCAGCACCCCGTACGGGCAGGGGGCTTCCTACGAGCAGTACTTC
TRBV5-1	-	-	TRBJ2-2	CASSPGHSGELFF	TGCGCCAGCAGCCCGGGTCATTCCGGGGAGCTGTTTTTT
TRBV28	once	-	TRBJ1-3	CASNPQSGNTIYF	TGTGCCAGCAACCCACAATCAGGAAACACCATATATTTT
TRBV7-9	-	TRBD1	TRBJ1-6	CASSTTGDSPLHF	TGTGCCAGCAGCACCACAGGGGATTCACCCCTCCACTTT
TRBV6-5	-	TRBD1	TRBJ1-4	CASRGRQGGGEKLFF	TGTGCCAGCAGGGGACGACAGGGCGGGGGGGAAAAACTGTTTTTT
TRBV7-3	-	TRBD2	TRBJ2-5	CASSLGVSGGRETQYF	TGTGCCAGCAGCTTAGGTGTTAGCGGGGGGCGAGAGACCCAGTACTTC
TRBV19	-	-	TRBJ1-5	CASSIFLNQPQHF	TGTGCCAGTAGTATTTTTCTTAATCAGCCCCAGCATTTT
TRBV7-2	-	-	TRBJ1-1	CASSLDMREAFF	TGTGCCAGCAGCTTAGATATGCGAGAAGCTTTCTTT
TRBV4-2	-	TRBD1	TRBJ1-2	CASSQAGQPYGYTF	TGTGCCAGCAGCCAAGCGGGACAGCCATATGGCTACACCTTC
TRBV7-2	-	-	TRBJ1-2	CASSAYSGLGGYTF	TGTGCCAGCAGCGCCTATTCAGGGCTCGGAGGCTACACCTTC
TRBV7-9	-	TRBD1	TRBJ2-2	CAGRGTEKTGELFF	TGTGCCGGTCGTGGGACAGAAAAAACCGGGGAGCTGTTTTTT
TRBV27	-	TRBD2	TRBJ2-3	CASSTLAAITDTQYF	TGTGCCAGCAGTACCCTAGCGGCGATCACAGATACGCAGTATTTT
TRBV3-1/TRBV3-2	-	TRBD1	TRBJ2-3	CASSQPGQTSTDTQYF	TGTGCCAGCAGCCAGCCGGGACAGACTAGCACAGATACGCAGTATTTT
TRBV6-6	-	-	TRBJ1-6	CASRRTGNSPLHF	TGTGCCAGCCGGAGGACGGGTAATTCACCCCTCCACTTT
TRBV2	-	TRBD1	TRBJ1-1	CASFSDRANTEAFF	TGTGCCAGCTTTTCGGACAGGGCGAACACTGAAGCTTTCTTT
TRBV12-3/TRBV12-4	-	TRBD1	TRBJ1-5	CASSSGGDQPQHF	TGTGCCAGCAGTTCAGGGGGTGATCAGCCCCAGCATTTT
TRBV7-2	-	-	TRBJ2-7	CASSLVQTQTGYEQYF	TGTGCCAGCAGCTTAGTTCAGACTCAGACAGGCTACGAGCAGTACTTC
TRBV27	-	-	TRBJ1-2	CASSPRGDWGGYTF	TGTGCCAGCAGCCCTCGGGGGGATTGGGGCGGCTACACCTTC
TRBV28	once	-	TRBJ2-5	CASPPAPGDQETQYF	TGTGCCAGCCCTCCCGCACCAGGGGATCAAGAGACCCAGTACTTC
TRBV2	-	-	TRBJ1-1	CASSPGHLLNTEAFF	TGTGCCAGTTCGCCGGGACATCTTCTCAACACTGAAGCTTTCTTT
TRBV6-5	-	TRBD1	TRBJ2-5	CASSLQGRETQYF	TGTGCCAGCAGCCTACAGGGGCGAGAGACCCAGTACTTC
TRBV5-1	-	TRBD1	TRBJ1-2	CASSLTRGQDYGYTF	TGCGCCAGCAGCTTGACCAGGGGGCAAGACTATGGCTACACCTTC
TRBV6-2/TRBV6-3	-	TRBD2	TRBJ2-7	CASSYWETSGYEQYF	TGTGCCAGCAGTTACTGGGAGACTAGCGGGTACGAGCAGTACTTC
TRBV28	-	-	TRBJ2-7	CASSLGAVSYEQYF	TGTGCCAGCAGTTTGGGGGCAGTTTCCTACGAGCAGTACTTC
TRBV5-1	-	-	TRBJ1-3	CASSLFPFSGNTIYF	TGCGCCAGCAGCTTGTTTCCCTTCTCTGGAAACACCATATATTTT
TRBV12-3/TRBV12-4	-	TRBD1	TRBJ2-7	CASSPTGGEQYF	TGTGCCAGCAGTCCAACAGGGGGAGAGCAGTACTTC
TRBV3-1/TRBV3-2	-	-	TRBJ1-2	CASSQASGGYGGYTF	TGTGCCAGCAGCCAGGCCTCGGGGGGGTATGGTGGCTACACCTTC
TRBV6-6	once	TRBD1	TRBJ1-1	CASSYGPDRENTEAFF	TGTGCCAGCAGTTACGGCCCCGACAGGGAGAACACTGAAGCTTTCTTT
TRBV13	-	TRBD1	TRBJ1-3	CASSPRQGANTIYF	TGTGCCAGCAGCCCTCGACAGGGTGCAAACACCATATATTTT
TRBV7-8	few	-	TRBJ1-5	CASSPLGGGNQPQHF	TGTGCCAGCAGCCCCTTGGGAGGTGGCAATCAGCCCCAGCATTTT
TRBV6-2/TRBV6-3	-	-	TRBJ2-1	CASSFFREPYNEQFF	TGTGCCAGCAGTTTTTTCCGGGAGCCCTACAATGAGCAGTTCTTC
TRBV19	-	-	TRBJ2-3	CASSIRGSGDTQYF	TGTGCCAGTAGTATTAGGGGGTCCGGAGATACGCAGTATTTT
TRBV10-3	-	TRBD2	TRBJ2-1	CAIRDRTSGTNNEQFF	TGTGCCATCAGAGACCGGACTAGCGGGACCAACAATGAGCAGTTCTTC
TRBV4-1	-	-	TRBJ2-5	CASGTFAARETQYF	TGCGCCAGCGGTACTTTCGCGGCCCGGGAGACCCAGTACTTC
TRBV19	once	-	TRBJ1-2	CASSIGQRNTGYGYTF	TGTGCCAGTAGTATAGGTCAACGTAATACTGGCTATGGCTACACCTTC
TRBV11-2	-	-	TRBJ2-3	CASSRGYTQYF	TGTGCCAGCAGCCGGGGGTATACGCAGTATTTT